A single sample is the source of the 18 T cell receptor beta chains below, sequenced in a study of blood T cells in healthy people across ages (dated by TCRdb to the mid-2010s). Receptor amplification or capture employed 5' RACE. Reads for this sample came from an Illumina HiSeq 2500. A second PCR of roughly 6 to 11 cycles was run with a J-beta primer mix and a sample-barcoded 5' primer. Using fastp at Q25 and MiXCR, TCRdb reprocessed the public reads and kept productive beta chains. Each CDR3 protein gets just one entry, which takes the most common genes and DNA from the rows behind it. In all, the sample holds more than 1.4 million distinct CDR3 sequences, and roughly 45% of those were seen once. Clones ranked in the top ten supply approximately 7.9% of the sample. Sequencing was performed on blood. These TCRs come from a woman between 18 and 29 years old in good health.

The table lists this clonotype with a few counts. This rearrangement joins TRBV4-1 to TRBJ2-2; D unclear. The CDR3 is 15 residues long. V was clipped by 1 base and J by 0 bases, with 6 bases between them. Per the germline V gene, CDR1 is MGHRA and CDR2 is YSYEKL. The CDR3 coding sequence is TGCGCCAGCAGCCAAGTTGTAGCGAACACCGGGGAGCTGTTTTTT. This translates into CASSQVVANTGELFF.

The chain has TRBV20-1 and TRBJ2-1; 8 nucleotides agree with TRBD2. This CDR3 has 16 residues. Germline V CDR1 and CDR2: DFQATT, SNEGSKA (reference sequence). The V and J ends lost 2 bases and 0 bases, in that order; junction bases with no gene match: 6. The CDR3 loop reads CSARILAGSSYNEQFF. CDR3 in DNA: TGCAGTGCTAGAATCTTAGCGGGGAGCTCCTACAATGAGCAGTTCTTC.

V is TRBV5-6 and J is TRBJ1-3; a possible D gene is TRBD1 (5 bases). Trimming took off 3 bases at V and 3 bases at J, with 10 bases between the two ends. The germline CDR1 and CDR2 sequences are SGHDT and YYEEEE. There are 14 residues in the CDR3. CDR3 protein: CASSWGTGGNTIYF. The CDR3, as DNA: TGTGCCAGCAGCTGGGGGACGGGTGGAAACACCATATATTTT.

The chain employs TRBV27 and TRBJ1-4; D remains unclear. Per germline, CDR1 MNHEY and CDR2 SMNVEV (reference sequence). V lost 2 bases to trimming and J lost 7 bases, with 14 bases between them. The CDR3 runs 15 residues. The CDR3 nucleotides read TGTGCCAGCAGTTTAGCTATACCGGGCCGTGAAAAACTGTTTTTT. Its translation: CASSLAIPGREKLFF.

In regard to this clonotype: A far larger clone is just one base off, so this is likely a read error. The V and J genes are TRBV6-5 and TRBJ2-3, with 14 bases matching TRBD2. This CDR3 has 16 residues. Germline CDR1 is MNHEY and CDR2 is SVGAGI. The CDR3, as DNA: TGTGTCAGCAGTTTGGGACTAGCGGGGGGCACAGATACGCAGTATTTT. Amino acids: CVSSLGLAGGTDTQYF.

This clonotype has just one count. This chain uses TRBV4-2 with TRBJ2-1; 11 positions match TRBD2. V dropped 1 base and J dropped 10; count of bases not matched to a gene: 9. From germline, CDR1 is LGHNA and CDR2 YNFKEQ. This CDR3 has 16 residues. The chain's CDR3 is CASSQASGLADYEQFF. The CDR3 region has the DNA TGTGCCAGCAGCCAAGCGTCGGGACTAGCGGATTACGAGCAGTTCTTC.

This clonotype was recorded a few times. The chain couples TRBV12-3 or TRBV12-4 to TRBJ2-1; possible D gene TRBD2, 6 bases. The CDR3 has 12 residues. Trimming left V 1 base short and J 13 bases short, with 11 bases between. CDR3 in amino acids: CASSLGRDFQFF. Here the CDR3 DNA reads TGTGCCAGCAGTTTAGGGCGGGACTTCCAGTTCTTC.

The V call is TRBV7-2, the J call TRBJ1-5; perhaps TRBD1 as D (5 bases). Germline assignment: CDR1 SGHTA and CDR2 FQGNSA. The CDR3 totals 14 residues. V was pared by 5 bases and J by 7 bases, with 15 bases between. CDR3 nucleotide sequence: TGTGCCAGCAGCCCGTCACGCAGGGACCAGCCCCAGCATTTT. Translation gives CASSPSRRDQPQHF.

This clonotype was detected a few times. This chain joins TRBV27 and TRBJ1-6, with D possibly being TRBD1 (5 bases). Trimming stripped 2 bases from V and 0 bases from J, with 8 bases between. The germline gives CDR1 MNHEY, CDR2 SMNVEV (reference sequence). The CDR3 has 16 residues. The CDR3 DNA reads as TGTGCCAGCAGTTTAGAGGGGACCTCCTATAATTCACCCCTCCACTTT. Amino acids: CASSLEGTSYNSPLHF.

This chain uses TRBV7-2 with TRBJ2-1; 9 nucleotides align to TRBD1. The CDR3 is 15 residues long. Germline V CDR1 and CDR2: SGHTA, FQGNSA. With V trimmed by 7 bases and J by 3 bases, 7 bases remained unmatched. The CDR3, as DNA: TGTGCCAGCAACAACACAGGGGGCGACTACAATGAGCAGTTCTTC. Translation gives CASNNTGGDYNEQFF.

In this sample, this clonotype turned up a few times. The chain uses TRBV20-1 and TRBJ1-6; the D gene is possibly TRBD1 (5 bases). Trimming took off 6 bases at V and 4 bases at J, with 19 bases between the two ends. The length of the CDR3 is 16 residues. From germline, CDR1 is DFQATT and CDR2 SNEGSKA (reference sequence). Here the CDR3 reads CSARIPGTQYNSPLHF. As DNA, the CDR3 is TGCAGTGCAAGAATCCCCGGGACCCAATATAATTCACCCCTCCACTTT.

J is TRBJ2-7 and V is TRBV9; 14 bases line up with TRBD2. TRBJ2-5 explains the end of the DNA better; the J call may be wrong. The CDR3 covers 17 residues. Germline V gene data show CDR1 as SGDLS and CDR2 as YYNGEE. DNA of the CDR3: TGTGCCAGCAGCGTGGGGACTAGCGGGGGCGGCGTAGAGACCCAGTACTTC. It yields the protein CASSVGTSGGGVETQYF.

Notes on this clonotype: One base away lies a much larger clone, so this may be a sequencing read error. This rearrangement joins TRBV27 to TRBJ2-3; D gene uncertain. V was clipped by 6 bases and J by 0 bases, with 7 bases between them. Germline CDR1 and CDR2: MNHEY and SMNVEV (reference sequence). The CDR3 has 13 amino acids. The DNA for the CDR3 is TGTGCCAGCAGAGCAACTAGCACAGATACGCAGTATTTT. Translated, it gives CASRATSTDTQYF.

Comment on this clonotype: One end of the junction fails to match germline, which may point to a read error. This sequence joins TRBV25-1 and TRBJ1-4; D is unresolved. CDR1 is MGHDK and CDR2 is SYGVNS in the germline V gene. The CDR3 is 14 amino acids. In nucleotides, the CDR3 is TGTGCCAGCAGTACGGAGGATACTATTGAAAAACTGTTTTTT. This codes for CASSTEDTIEKLFF.

The CDR3: CAISDWGAGTTYEQYF. In nucleotides, the CDR3 is TGTGCCATCAGTGACTGGGGGGCAGGAACAACCTACGAGCAGTACTTC. This chain links TRBV10-3 with TRBJ2-7; D possibly matches TRBD1 or TRBD2 (6 bases each). V lost 3 bases, J lost 2 bases, and 17 bases lay in between. The germline CDR1 and CDR2 sequences are ENHRY and SYGVKD. The CDR3 spans 16 residues.

The gene calls are TRBV7-9 and TRBJ1-1; 7 bases fit TRBD1. The V gene end was trimmed by 5 bases and the J gene end by 1 base; junction bases not matched to a gene: 4. This CDR3 region has 14 residues. Germline-derived CDR1 and CDR2 are SEHNR and FQNEAQ (reference sequence). The CDR3 bases are TGTGCCAGCAGCGCACGACAGGGGAACACTGAAGCTTTCTTT. It specifies CASSARQGNTEAFF.

The rearrangement links TRBV2 to TRBJ2-7; 9 nucleotides line up with TRBD1. The germline gives CDR1 SNHLY, CDR2 FYNNEI. This CDR3 has 14 amino acids. Germline trimming cut 10 bases from V and 0 bases from J; bases unmatched to any gene: 7. The CDR3 sequence: CAIADRGSSYEQYF. The CDR3 coding sequence is TGTGCCATCGCTGACAGGGGGAGCTCCTACGAGCAGTACTTC.

The chain combines TRBV24-1 with TRBJ2-1, with D unresolved. The CDR3 is 13 amino acids. Germline assignment: CDR1 KGHDR and CDR2 SFDVKD. V dropped 4 bases and J dropped 4 bases, with 7 bases sitting between them. CDR3 protein: CATSEQSYNEQFF. As DNA, the CDR3 is TGTGCCACCAGTGAACAGAGTTACAATGAGCAGTTCTTC.